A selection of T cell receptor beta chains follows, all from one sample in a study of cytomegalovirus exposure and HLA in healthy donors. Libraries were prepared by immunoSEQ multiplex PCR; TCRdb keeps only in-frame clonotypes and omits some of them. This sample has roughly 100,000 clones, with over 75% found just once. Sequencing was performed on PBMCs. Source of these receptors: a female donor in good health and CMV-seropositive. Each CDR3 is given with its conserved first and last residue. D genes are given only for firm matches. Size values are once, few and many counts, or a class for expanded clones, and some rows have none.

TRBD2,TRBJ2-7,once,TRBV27,CASSPPGLAVNEQYF,TGTGCCAGCAGTCCCCCGGGACTAGCGGTGAACGAGCAGTACTTC
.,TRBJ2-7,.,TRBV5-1,CASSFGGGGGEQYF,TGCGCCAGCAGCTTCGGGGGCGGGGGCGGCGAGCAGTACTTC
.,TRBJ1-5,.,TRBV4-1,CASSQLREQAQHF,TGCGCCAGCAGCCAACTAAGGGAGCAGGCCCAGCATTTT
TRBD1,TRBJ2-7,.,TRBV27,CASSTGQGYYEQYF,TGTGCCAGCAGCACCGGACAGGGGTACTACGAGCAGTACTTC
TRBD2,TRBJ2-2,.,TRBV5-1,CASSLSGGPDTGELFF,TGCGCCAGCAGCTTGAGCGGGGGGCCGGACACCGGGGAGCTGTTTTTT
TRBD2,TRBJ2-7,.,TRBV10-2,CASYHLAGGNEQYF,TGCGCCAGCTATCATCTAGCGGGAGGGAACGAGCAGTACTTC
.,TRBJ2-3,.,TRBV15,CATNKYGGPTDTQYF,TGTGCCACCAACAAGTACGGGGGGCCCACAGATACGCAGTATTTT
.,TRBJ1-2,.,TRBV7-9,CASSFGGGYTF,TGTGCCAGCAGCTTCGGGGGTGGCTACACCTTC
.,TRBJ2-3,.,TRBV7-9,CASSFREEGTDTQYF,TGTGCCAGCAGCTTCAGGGAGGAAGGAACAGATACGCAGTATTTT
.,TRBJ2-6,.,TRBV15,CATSRDSAKISGANVLTF,TGTGCCACCAGCAGAGATAGCGCAAAGATCTCTGGGGCCAACGTCCTGACTTTC
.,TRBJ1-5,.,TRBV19,CASSIRYSNQPQHF,TGTGCCAGTAGTATCAGATATAGCAATCAGCCCCAGCATTTT
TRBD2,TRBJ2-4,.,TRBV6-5,CASSYSSGGREWYF,TGTGCCAGCAGTTACTCGAGTGGGGGGAGGGAGTGGTACTTC
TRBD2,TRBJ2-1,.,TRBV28,CASSLVVGSGDYNEQFF,TGTGCCAGCAGTTTGGTTGTGGGTAGCGGGGACTACAATGAGCAGTTCTTC
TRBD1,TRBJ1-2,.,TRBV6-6,CASSPTGAGYYGYTF,TGTGCCAGCAGCCCTACAGGGGCGGGTTACTATGGCTACACCTTC
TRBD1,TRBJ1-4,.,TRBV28,CASTRTGNEKLFF,TGTGCCAGCACCCGGACAGGGAATGAAAAACTGTTTTTT
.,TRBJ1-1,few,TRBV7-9,CASSLIWTRGDFEAFF,TGTGCCAGCAGCCTTATATGGACCAGGGGTGACTTTGAAGCTTTCTTT
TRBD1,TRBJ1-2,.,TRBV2,CASTGQGLSGYTF,TGTGCCAGCACTGGACAGGGCTTGAGTGGCTACACCTTC
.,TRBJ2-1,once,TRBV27,CASSFFDRISYNEQFF,TGTGCCAGCAGTTTCTTTGACAGGATCTCCTACAATGAGCAGTTCTTC
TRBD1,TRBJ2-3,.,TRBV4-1,CASSQGGAGQGATDTQYF,TGCGCCAGCAGCCAAGGGGGGGCGGGACAGGGGGCCACAGATACGCAGTATTTT
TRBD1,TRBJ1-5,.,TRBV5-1,CASSLGQGSGQPQHF,TGCGCCAGCAGCTTGGGACAGGGTTCTGGCCAGCCCCAGCATTTT
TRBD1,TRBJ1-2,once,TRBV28,CASSSILRDSSYYGYTF,TGTGCCAGCAGTTCGATACTTAGGGACAGCTCGTACTATGGCTACACCTTC
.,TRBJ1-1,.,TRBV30,CAWTQEVTDTEAFF,TGTGCCTGGACTCAGGAGGTGACGGACACTGAAGCTTTCTTT
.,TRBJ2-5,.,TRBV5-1,CASSGGQETQYF,TGCGCCAGCAGCGGGGGGCAAGAGACCCAGTACTTC
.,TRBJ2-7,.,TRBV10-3,CAISESDYYEQYF,TGTGCCATCAGTGAGTCGGATTACTACGAGCAGTACTTC
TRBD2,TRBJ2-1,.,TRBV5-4,CASSLTSAHNEQFF,TGTGCCAGCAGTCTGACTAGCGCGCACAATGAGCAGTTCTTC
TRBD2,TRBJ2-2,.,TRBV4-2,CASSQEQAGANTGELFF,TGTGCCAGCAGCCAAGAACAAGCGGGAGCGAACACCGGGGAGCTGTTTTTT
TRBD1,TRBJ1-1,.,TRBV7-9,CASSPRQGGTEAFF,TGTGCCAGCAGCCCCAGACAGGGTGGCACTGAAGCTTTCTTT
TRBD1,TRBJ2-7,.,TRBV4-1,CASSRDRATYEQYF,TGCGCCAGCAGTCGGGACAGGGCAACCTACGAGCAGTACTTC
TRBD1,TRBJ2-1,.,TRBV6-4,CASRDRGNGEQFF,TGTGCCAGCAGGGACAGGGGCAACGGTGAGCAGTTCTTC
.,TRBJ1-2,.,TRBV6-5,CASFKQGLPNYGYTF,TGTGCCAGCTTTAAACAGGGCTTGCCTAACTATGGCTACACCTTC
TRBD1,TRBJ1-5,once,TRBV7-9,CSSSATGGGNQPQHF,TGTTCCAGCAGCGCTACAGGGGGGGGCAATCAGCCCCAGCATTTT
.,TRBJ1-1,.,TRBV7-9,CATGGRGANTEAFF,TGTGCCACCGGTGGGCGTGGGGCGAACACTGAAGCTTTCTTT
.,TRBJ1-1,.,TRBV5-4,CASSSRRERDTEAFF,TGTGCCAGCAGCTCTCGACGCGAACGGGACACTGAAGCTTTCTTT
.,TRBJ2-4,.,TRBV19,CASSRGGSADIQYF,TGTGCCAGTTCGAGAGGGGGTTCCGCGGACATTCAGTACTTC
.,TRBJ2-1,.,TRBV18,CASSPHPGSDEQFF,TGTGCCAGCTCCCCCCATCCGGGGTCGGATGAGCAGTTCTTC
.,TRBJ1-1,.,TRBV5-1,CASSLYRNTEAFF,TGCGCCAGCAGCTTGTACAGGAACACTGAAGCTTTCTTT
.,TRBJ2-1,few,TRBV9,CASSVEVATNEQFF,TGTGCCAGCAGCGTAGAGGTAGCCACCAATGAGCAGTTCTTC
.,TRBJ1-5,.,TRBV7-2,CATRGRGSEQPQHF,TGTGCTACACGGGGAAGGGGGTCGGAGCAGCCCCAGCATTTT
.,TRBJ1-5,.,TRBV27,CAAGGGSNQPQHF,TGTGCGGCGGGGGGGGGCAGCAATCAGCCCCAGCATTTT
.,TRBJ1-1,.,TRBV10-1,CASSEPNTEAFF,TGCGCCAGCAGTGAGCCTAACACTGAAGCTTTCTTT
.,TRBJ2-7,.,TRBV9,CASSETGETYEQYF,TGTGCCAGCAGCGAAACGGGAGAAACCTACGAGCAGTACTTC
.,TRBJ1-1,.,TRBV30,CAWSIGGRREAFF,TGTGCCTGGAGTATCGGGGGGCGGAGGGAGGCTTTCTTT
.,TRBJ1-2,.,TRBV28,CASSFRRGTVYGYTF,TGTGCCAGCAGTTTTAGGCGGGGAACTGTCTATGGCTACACCTTC
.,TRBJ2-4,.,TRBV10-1,CASSESIEAPLAKNIQYF,TGCGCCAGCAGTGAGTCGATCGAGGCCCCACTAGCCAAAAACATTCAGTACTTC
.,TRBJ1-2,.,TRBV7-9,CASRRDNYGYTF,TGTGCCAGCCGGAGGGATAACTATGGCTACACCTTC
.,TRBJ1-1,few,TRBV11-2,CASSLVSKQNTEAFF,TGTGCCAGCAGCTTAGTATCCAAACAGAACACTGAAGCTTTCTTT
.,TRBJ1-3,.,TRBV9,CASSVAWGQNGNTIYF,TGTGCCAGCAGCGTAGCTTGGGGGCAAAATGGAAACACCATATATTTT
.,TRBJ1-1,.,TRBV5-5,CASSYGGGSEAFF,TGTGCCAGCAGCTATGGGGGGGGATCTGAAGCTTTCTTT
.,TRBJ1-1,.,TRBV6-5,CASSYGEREAFF,TGTGCCAGCAGTTATGGGGAGAGGGAAGCTTTCTTT